The 24 T cell receptor beta chains below come from one sample, sequenced in a study of CD8 T cells in ankylosing spondylitis. One entry per CDR3 protein results from TCRdb running MiXCR on the 5' RACE reads. The table has fewer than 250,000 distinct CDR3 sequences, roughly 32% seen once. Sample: blood, either unsorted or a sorted T cell fraction (not recorded which). These TCRs come from a male donor with ankylosing spondylitis or in good health (not recorded which).

The rearrangement joins TRBV10-3 to TRBJ1-2; 9 nucleotides match TRBD1. After removal of 6 bases from V and 6 bases from J, the junction contained 5 bases not matched to a gene. Germline V gives CDR1 ENHRY, CDR2 SYGVKD. This CDR3 spans 13 amino acids. The CDR3 region is CAIRAGTGNGYTF. The CDR3 DNA is TGTGCCATCAGGGCCGGGACAGGGAATGGCTACACCTTC.

This clonotype was detected many times. The J gene is TRBJ2-1, the V gene TRBV6-1; weak D call: TRBD1 (6 bases). Trimming stripped 6 bases from V and 3 bases from J, with 9 bases between. This CDR3 has 13 residues. CDR1 MNHNS and CDR2 SASEGT come from the germline V gene. The chain's CDR3 is CASSQGSYNEQFF. In DNA form, the CDR3 reads TGTGCCAGCAGCCAGGGGAGCTACAATGAGCAGTTCTTC.

The chain recombines TRBV7-9 with TRBJ2-5; 9 bases fit TRBD1. CDR1 is SEHNR and CDR2 is FQNEAQ in the germline V gene (reference sequence). The V and J ends lost 4 bases and 1 base, in that order; junction bases with no gene match: 4. The CDR3 runs 15 residues. The CDR3 bases are TGTGCCAGCAGCTCTCCGGGACAGGGCCAAGAGACCCAGTACTTC. It translates to CASSSPGQGQETQYF.

The chain recombines TRBV30 with TRBJ1-1; the D is unclear. Germline V gene sequence: CDR1 GTSNPN, CDR2 SVGIG (reference sequence). Trimming took 1 base from V and 0 from J, leaving 3 bases between them. The CDR3 length is 12 residues. CDR3 sequence (DNA): TGTGCCTGGAGTGGAATGAACACTGAAGCTTTCTTT. It codes for CAWSGMNTEAFF.

The V gene is TRBV5-1, the J gene TRBJ2-7, with D perhaps matching TRBD2 (6 bases). The V end lost 2 bases, the J end lost 6 bases, and 15 bases lay between the germline ends. Looked up from germline, CDR1 is SGHRS and CDR2 is YFSETQ. The length of the CDR3 is 14 residues. The CDR3, as DNA: TGCGCCAGCAGCTTTAGCAGGGAGGCCGGCGAGCAGTACTTC. This encodes CASSFSREAGEQYF.

The rearrangement joins TRBV28 to TRBJ2-5; TRBD2 might be the D (6 bases). Germline CDR1 MDHEN, CDR2 SYDVKM. Trimming left V 7 bases short and J 6 bases short, with 21 bases between. The CDR3 runs 15 residues. CDR3 region: CASTLQGGVVKTQYF. The CDR3 region has the DNA TGTGCCAGCACCCTCCAGGGAGGAGTAGTAAAGACCCAGTACTTC. The whole variable domain, filled in from reference TRBV28 and TRBJ2-5, reads DVKVTQSSRYLVKRTGEKVFLECVQDMDHENMFWYRQDPGLGLRLIYFSYDVKMKEKGDIPEGYSVSREKKERFSLILESASTNQTSMYLCASTLQGGVVKTQYFGPGTRLLVL.

The gene calls are TRBV10-3 and TRBJ1-1; the D is unclear. Germline V gene sequence: CDR1 ENHRY, CDR2 SYGVKD. V gave up 3 bases and J gave up 7 bases, with 9 bases separating them. The CDR3 spans 12 residues. The CDR3, as DNA: TGTGCCATCAGTGACACGGCTTTTGAAGCTTTCTTT. This encodes CAISDTAFEAFF.

This clonotype has at least ten counts. The chain uses TRBV29-1 and TRBJ2-7; TRBD1 agrees at 8 bases. The CDR3 runs to 14 residues. V shed 5 bases, J shed 2 bases, and the junction held 8 bases outside the gene matches. The V gene's germline CDR1 is SQVTM and CDR2 ANQGSEA. CDR3 amino acids: CSVYPGTGTYEQYF. DNA of the CDR3: TGCAGCGTTTACCCCGGGACAGGAACCTACGAGCAGTACTTC.

The table lists this clonotype with a few counts. The chain carries TRBV6-1 and TRBJ1-1; no clear D. The CDR3 loop spans 14 amino acids. Between the trimmed V and J ends, which lost 6 bases and 2 bases, there was a span of 13 bases. Looked up from germline, CDR1 is MNHNS and CDR2 is SASEGT. CDR3 sequence: CASSPHQVNTEAFF. CDR3 nucleotides: TGTGCCAGCAGCCCTCATCAGGTCAACACTGAAGCTTTCTTT.

The chain recombines TRBV20-1 with TRBJ1-3; no clear D gene. V was trimmed by 5 bases and J by 0 bases, leaving 2 bases between them. The CDR3 runs to 11 residues. The germline V gene has CDR1 DFQATT and CDR2 SNEGSKA (reference sequence). Here the CDR3 DNA reads TGCAGTGCTCCCTCTGGAAACACCATATATTTT. Translation gives CSAPSGNTIYF.

For the CDR3, the DNA is TGTGCCAGCAGCTTAGTAAGGCGGGGGGATAGCACAGATACGCAGTATTTT. Translation gives CASSLVRRGDSTDTQYF. The chain carries TRBV7-8 and TRBJ2-3, with 8 bases identical to TRBD2. The CDR3 has 17 residues. V lost 1 base to trimming and J lost 0 bases; unmatched junction nucleotides: 6. Germline lookup yields CDR1 SGHVS and CDR2 FQNEAQ.

V gene TRBV20-1 combines with J gene TRBJ2-7; tentatively, D is TRBD2 (5 bases). Per the germline V gene, CDR1 is DFQATT and CDR2 is SNEGSKA (reference sequence). Trimming removed 5 bases at V and 6 bases at J, with 11 bases between. The CDR3 runs 11 residues. The CDR3 bases are TGCAGTGCTCCCTGGGCGGGCGAGCAGTACTTC. It yields the protein CSAPWAGEQYF.

This chain connects TRBV27 to TRBJ2-5, with a weak D call TRBD2 (5 bases). The germline V gene encodes CDR1 MNHEY and CDR2 SMNVEV (reference sequence). There are 13 residues in the CDR3. V lost 6 bases, J lost 2 bases, and 10 bases lay in between. This chain's CDR3 is CASRNGVQETQYF. The DNA for the CDR3 is TGTGCCAGCAGGAACGGGGTACAAGAGACCCAGTACTTC.

The chain couples TRBV7-9 to TRBJ1-5, with no clear D. Germline assignment: CDR1 SEHNR and CDR2 FQNEAQ (reference sequence). The CDR3 runs to 13 residues. Trimming stripped 4 bases from V and 6 bases from J, with 10 bases between. CDR3 sequence (DNA): TGTGCCAGCAGCTCCCGACGGGGTCAGCCCCAGCATTTT. It translates to CASSSRRGQPQHF. The entire variable domain, with the rest obtained from reference TRBV7-9 and TRBJ1-5, is as follows: DTGVSQNPRHKITKRGQNVTFRCDPISEHNRLYWYRQTLGQGPEFLTYFQNEAQLEKSRLLSDRFSAERPKGSFSTLEIQRTEQGDSAMYLCASSSRRGQPQHFGDGTRLSIL.

The chain has TRBV29-1 and TRBJ1-1; 7 bases are a match to TRBD1. CDR3 length: 13 amino acids. J was trimmed by 1 base and V by 8 bases; bases with no gene match: 7. Germline V gene lookup returns CDR1 SQVTM and CDR2 ANQGSEA. Here the CDR3 reads CSFKRQGNTEAFF. CDR3 bases: TGCAGCTTCAAGCGACAGGGGAACACTGAAGCTTTCTTT.

The V and J genes are TRBV20-1 and TRBJ2-7; D remains ambiguous. Germline-derived CDR1 and CDR2 are DFQATT and SNEGSKA (reference sequence). V lost 6 bases and J 7 bases, leaving 10 bases between the germline ends. This CDR3 is 10 amino acids long. The CDR3 DNA reads as TGCAGTGCCCGGATGCGGGAGCAGTACTTC. Its translation is CSARMREQYF.

The CDR3 protein is CASTTRGGDEQFF. For the CDR3, the DNA is TGTGCCAGCACTACCCGGGGAGGGGATGAGCAGTTCTTC. The chain uses TRBV12-3 or TRBV12-4 and TRBJ2-1; 7 nucleotides match TRBD2. V lost 7 bases, J lost 8 bases, and 8 bases stayed unmatched. The length of the CDR3 is 13 residues.

The chain is built from TRBV10-2 and TRBJ2-1; the D gene is possibly TRBD1 (6 bases). CDR1 WSHSY and CDR2 SAAADI come from the germline V gene. The CDR3 extends over 15 amino acids. V was trimmed by 10 bases and J by 2 bases, leaving 18 bases between them. The CDR3 nucleotides read TGCGCCACCCGAAGAGGGGGAACAGCCTACAATGAGCAGTTCTTC. Translation: CATRRGGTAYNEQFF.

The CDR3 coding sequence is TGTGCCAGCAGCTTCCAGGACGACACAGATACGCAGTATTTT. Translated, it gives CASSFQDDTDTQYF. The V call is TRBV7-2, the J call TRBJ2-3, with no clear D. There are 14 residues in the CDR3. The germline CDR1 and CDR2 sequences are SGHTA and FQGNSA. V was cut by 3 bases and J by 2 bases, with 9 bases left in between.

Only a few counts were recorded for this clonotype. The chain uses TRBV12-3 or TRBV12-4 and TRBJ1-2, with D perhaps TRBD1 (5 bases). There are 13 residues in the CDR3. Trimming shortened V by 8 bases and J by 4 bases, and 14 bases separated the two germline ends. The DNA of the CDR3 is TGTGCCAGCTGGGAGACAGAGGCCTATGGCTACACCTTC. Encoded protein: CASWETEAYGYTF.

This clonotype has at least ten counts. The V call is TRBV20-1, the J call TRBJ1-1; D may be TRBD1 (5 bases). There are 15 residues in the CDR3. Germline V gene lookup returns CDR1 DFQATT and CDR2 SNEGSKA (reference sequence). In nucleotides, the CDR3 is TGCAGCGTACCATCGGCAGGGCAGGTGAACACTGAAGCTTTCTTT. Translated, it gives CSVPSAGQVNTEAFF.

This clonotype was detected only a few times. This chain uses TRBV29-1 with TRBJ1-1, with no clear D. V lost 0 bases to trimming and J lost 8 bases, with 7 bases between them. The CDR3 contains 11 residues. Germline assignment: CDR1 SQVTM and CDR2 ANQGSEA. This chain's CDR3 is CSVEDRTEAFF. In nucleotides, the CDR3 is TGCAGCGTTGAAGATCGGACCGAAGCTTTCTTT.

DNA for the CDR3: TGCAGCGCAGGGACAGGGCCCACAGATACGCAGTATTTT. Protein sequence: CSAGTGPTDTQYF. This sequence joins TRBV29-1 and TRBJ2-3; 9 bases align to TRBD1. CDR1 is SQVTM and CDR2 is ANQGSEA in the germline V gene. The V gene end was trimmed by 7 bases and the J gene end by 2 bases; junction bases not matched to a gene: 4. The CDR3 is made up of 13 amino acids.

The chain couples TRBV20-1 to TRBJ2-3; tentatively, D is TRBD2 (7 bases). The CDR3 extends over 16 amino acids. Germline V gives CDR1 DFQATT, CDR2 SNEGSKA (reference sequence). Trimming removed 0 bases at V and 2 bases at J, with 15 bases between. The CDR3, as DNA: TGCAGTGCTAGAGATGACGGCGGGGGCCCCACAGATACGCAGTATTTT. Translating gives CSARDDGGGPTDTQYF.